A single sample is the source of the 13 T cell receptor beta chains below, sequenced in a study of OX40 agonist ivuxolimab in advanced cancers. Assay used: immunoSEQ multiplex PCR; TCRdb lists only in-frame clones, some missing. Of tens of thousands of clones listed, approximately 91% are singletons. Sample: CD4+ or CD8+ T cells sorted from blood, taken in a trial of the OX40 agonist ivuxolimab. The receptors shown here come from an adult with an advanced solid tumor such as melanoma, head and neck, liver or kidney cancer.

J is TRBJ2-7 and V is TRBV19; 11 nucleotides agree with TRBD1. This CDR3 has 13 amino acids. Germline V gene data show CDR1 as LNHDA and CDR2 as SQIVND (reference sequence). V trimming: 9 bases; J trimming: 3 bases; junction bases outside the gene matches: 4. CDR3 in DNA: TGTGCCAGCAGGGGGACAGGGGGCTACGAGCAGTACTTC. Protein product: CASRGTGGYEQYF.

This chain joins TRBV28 and TRBJ2-3; D gene unclear. There are 12 residues in the CDR3. Germline V gives CDR1 MDHEN, CDR2 SYDVKM. V shed 6 bases and J shed 6 bases, with 10 bases lying between them. The DNA for the CDR3 is TGTGCCAGCAGCCCCGACTCCGATACGCAGTATTTT. Amino acids: CASSPDSDTQYF.

This chain uses TRBV6-1 with TRBJ1-2; possible D gene TRBD1, 5 bases. V dropped 5 bases and J dropped 4 bases, with 17 bases sitting between them. CDR1 and CDR2 (germline): MNHNS, SASEGT. This CDR3 comprises 15 residues. The CDR3: CASSPSLDRAYGYTF. The CDR3, as DNA: TGTGCCAGCAGTCCCTCTCTAGACAGAGCCTATGGCTACACCTTC.

The gene calls are TRBV6-1 and TRBJ2-5; perhaps TRBD1 as D (5 bases). The V end lost 4 bases, the J end lost 3 bases, and 15 bases lay between the germline ends. Germline V gene sequence: CDR1 MNHNS, CDR2 SASEGT. The CDR3 has 15 amino acids. The CDR3 sequence: CASSVRPGKEETQYF. The CDR3 DNA sequence: TGTGCCAGCAGTGTTCGTCCAGGGAAGGAAGAGACCCAGTACTTC.

The genes are TRBV2 and TRBJ2-2, with D unclear. The CDR3 has 11 residues. Germline assignment: CDR1 SNHLY and CDR2 FYNNEI. V was shortened by 11 bases and J by 6 bases, with 10 bases between the two germline ends. CDR3 DNA sequence: TGTGCCGTCGAGTGCCCCGGGGAGCTGTTTTTT. Translation: CAVECPGELFF.

The chain joins TRBV7-3 to TRBJ2-5; D is perhaps TRBD1 or TRBD2 (5 bases each). This CDR3 is 16 amino acids long. Trimming removed 3 bases at V and 0 bases at J, with 14 bases between. Germline values: CDR1 SGHTA, CDR2 FQGTGA. CDR3: CASSFPAGTHQETQYF. The CDR3 region has the DNA TGTGCCAGCAGCTTTCCCGCAGGGACCCACCAAGAGACCCAGTACTTC.

The chain uses TRBV11-3 and TRBJ1-6; 8 positions match TRBD1. V gave up 5 bases and J gave up 10 bases; unmatched junction bases: 10. Germline values: CDR1 SGHNT, CDR2 YENEEA. The CDR3 totals 15 residues. The CDR3 region has the DNA TGTGCCAGCAGCCCCCAACAGGGGGGTAAATCACCCCTCCACTTT. Protein product: CASSPQQGGKSPLHF.

This clone was recorded once. The rearrangement uses TRBV18 and TRBJ2-1; D is possibly TRBD1 (5 bases). Germline CDR1 is KGHSH and CDR2 is LQKENI. V was pared by 1 base and J by 4 bases, with 8 bases between. This CDR3 contains 14 residues. Here the CDR3 reads CASSPHQGYNEQFF. The CDR3 region has the DNA TGTGCCAGCTCACCACATCAGGGTTACAATGAGCAGTTCTTC.

The count of this clone is one. This sequence joins TRBV5-1 and TRBJ2-1; 8 positions match TRBD1. After removal of 5 bases from V and 0 bases from J, the junction contained 4 bases not matched to a gene. This CDR3 has 15 residues. CDR1 and CDR2 (germline): SGHRS, YFSETQ. CDR3 loop: CASSQGQGSYNEQFF. DNA of the CDR3: TGCGCCAGCAGTCAAGGACAGGGCTCCTACAATGAGCAGTTCTTC.

The J gene is TRBJ2-2, the V gene TRBV6-1; D remains ambiguous. Trimming left V 10 bases short and J 4 bases short, with 10 bases between. Germline lookup yields CDR1 MNHNS and CDR2 SASEGT. CDR3 length: 12 amino acids. For the CDR3, the DNA is TGTGCCACCCGAGTTGCCACCGGGGAGCTGTTTTTT. Translated: CATRVATGELFF.

The chain links TRBV5-4 to TRBJ2-4; tentatively, D is TRBD1 (5 bases). The CDR3 contains 14 residues. V was shortened by 4 bases and J by 6 bases, with 14 bases between the two germline ends. The germline V gene encodes CDR1 SGHNT and CDR2 YYREEE (reference sequence). CDR3: CASSHRTLGNIQYF. For the CDR3, the DNA is TGTGCCAGCAGCCACCGGACACTGGGAAACATTCAGTACTTC.

J is TRBJ2-1 and V is TRBV6-1; 7 bases fit TRBD1. Germline V gene lookup returns CDR1 MNHNS and CDR2 SASEGT. The CDR3 extends over 16 amino acids. J lost 0 bases, V lost 4 bases, and 6 bases had no gene match. CDR3 residues: CASSGHRGSSYNEQFF. Here the CDR3 DNA reads TGTGCCAGCAGTGGCCACAGGGGAAGCTCCTACAATGAGCAGTTCTTC.

V and J are TRBV9 and TRBJ2-7; D gene ambiguous. Germline lookup yields CDR1 SGDLS and CDR2 YYNGEE. V lost 0 bases and J lost 10, with 14 bases in between. The CDR3 is 13 amino acids. CDR3 sequence reads: CASSVDGTDRQYF. In DNA form, the CDR3 reads TGTGCCAGCAGCGTAGATGGTACGGATCGTCAGTACTTC.